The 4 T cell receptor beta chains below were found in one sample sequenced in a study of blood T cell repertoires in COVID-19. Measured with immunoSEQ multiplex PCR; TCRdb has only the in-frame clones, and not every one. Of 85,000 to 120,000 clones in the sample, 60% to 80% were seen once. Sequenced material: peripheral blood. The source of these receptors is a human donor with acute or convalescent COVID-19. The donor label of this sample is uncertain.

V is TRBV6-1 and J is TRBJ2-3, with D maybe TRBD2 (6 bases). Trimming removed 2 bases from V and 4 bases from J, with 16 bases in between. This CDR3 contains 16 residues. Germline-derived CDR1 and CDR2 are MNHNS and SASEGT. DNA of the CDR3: TGTGCCAGCAGTGAATCCCTGGGGGGATCAGCAGATACGCAGTATTTT. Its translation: CASSESLGGSADTQYF.

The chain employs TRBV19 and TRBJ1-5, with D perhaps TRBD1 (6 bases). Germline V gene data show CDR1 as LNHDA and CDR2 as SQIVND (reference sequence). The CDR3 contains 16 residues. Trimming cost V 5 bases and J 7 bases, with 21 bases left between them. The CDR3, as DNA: TGTGCCAGTAGTTTAAACCCATTGGACAGCTGGCAGCCCCAGCATTTT. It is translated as CASSLNPLDSWQPQHF.

CDR3 coding DNA: TGTGCCAGCAGTTACGGGGCAGGGTGGGGCAATCAGCCCCAGCATTTT. Protein: CASSYGAGWGNQPQHF. V and J are TRBV6-6 and TRBJ1-5; the D gene is possibly TRBD1 (5 bases). The germline V and J ends were trimmed by 2 bases and 2 bases, with 13 bases remaining between them. From germline, CDR1 is MNHNY and CDR2 SVGAGI (reference sequence). The CDR3 spans 16 residues.

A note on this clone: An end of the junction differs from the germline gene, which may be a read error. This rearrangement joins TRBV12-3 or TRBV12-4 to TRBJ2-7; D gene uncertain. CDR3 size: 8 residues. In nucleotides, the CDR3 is TGTGCCAGCAGTTTCCCTCGCTTC. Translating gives CASSFPRF.